Reported below is one T cell receptor beta chain. The CDR3 is 16 amino acids. CDR1 and CDR2 from the germline V gene are SGDLS and YYNGEE. V was cut by 4 bases and J by 4 bases, with 18 bases left in between. Participants, about 18 to 100 years old, spanned about two dozen US areas. Profiling relied on immunoSEQ multiplex PCR, and the TCRdb table lists in-frame clones only, not all of them. The sample includes roughly 280,000 clones, 80% to 90% of them seen just once. This entry comes from a study of blood T cell repertoires in COVID-19. The receptor was derived from a woman aged 25 to 39 with acute COVID-19. Sequences were obtained from PBMCs or T cells enriched from blood (not recorded which). The V and J genes are TRBV9 and TRBJ1-3; D is possibly TRBD1 (6 bases). The CDR3 is CASSTSTGREGNTIYF. The CDR3 DNA is TGTGCCAGCAGCACTTCGACAGGAAGGGAGGGAAACACCATATATTTT.